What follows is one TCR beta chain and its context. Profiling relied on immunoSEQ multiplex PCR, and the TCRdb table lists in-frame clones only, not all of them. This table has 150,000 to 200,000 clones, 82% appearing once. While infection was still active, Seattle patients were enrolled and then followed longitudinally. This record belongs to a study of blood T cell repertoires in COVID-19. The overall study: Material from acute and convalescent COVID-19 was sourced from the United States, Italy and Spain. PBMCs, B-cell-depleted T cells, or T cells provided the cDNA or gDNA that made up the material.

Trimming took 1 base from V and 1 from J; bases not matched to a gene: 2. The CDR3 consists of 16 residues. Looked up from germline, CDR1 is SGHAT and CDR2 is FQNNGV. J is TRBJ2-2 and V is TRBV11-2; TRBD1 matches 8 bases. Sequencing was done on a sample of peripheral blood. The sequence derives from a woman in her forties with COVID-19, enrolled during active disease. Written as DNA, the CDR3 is TGTGCCAGCAGCTTAGGGGGACAGGTGAACACCGGGGAGCTGTTTTTT. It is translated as CASSLGGQVNTGELFF.